This TCR beta chain was sequenced for a study of blood T cells in healthy people across ages. Findings of the study overall: Any changes in expanded clonotypes were possibly confounded, as donor CMV status remained unknown. There were more naive CD4+ cells and higher diversity in long-lived donors than in aged donors. The unsorted PBMCs prevented any conclusive comparison of naive versus antigen-experienced cells.

A remark on this clonotype: Antigen unknown.

CDR3 length: 16 residues. Germline CDR1 and CDR2: MDHEN and SYDVKM. The ends were cut back, 5 bases at V and 2 bases at J, with 17 bases in the middle. Next came a second PCR, run for about 6 to 12 cycles, which used a sample-barcoded 5' primer along with a J-beta primer mix. All cDNA molecules were each tagged by a template-switch adaptor with 12 random nucleotides. TCRdb processed the 5' RACE reads anew with MiXCR; each CDR3 protein has one entry. Of about 780,000 distinct CDR3 sequences listed, about 62% are singletons. The sample consisted of blood. This clonotype originated in a man aged 25-45 years in good health. V usage is TRBV28 and J usage is TRBJ2-3; D possibly corresponds to TRBD1 (6 bases). CDR3 protein: CASSIRWTEATDTQYF. The CDR3 DNA follows: TGTGCCAGCAGTATAAGGTGGACAGAGGCCACAGATACGCAGTATTTT.